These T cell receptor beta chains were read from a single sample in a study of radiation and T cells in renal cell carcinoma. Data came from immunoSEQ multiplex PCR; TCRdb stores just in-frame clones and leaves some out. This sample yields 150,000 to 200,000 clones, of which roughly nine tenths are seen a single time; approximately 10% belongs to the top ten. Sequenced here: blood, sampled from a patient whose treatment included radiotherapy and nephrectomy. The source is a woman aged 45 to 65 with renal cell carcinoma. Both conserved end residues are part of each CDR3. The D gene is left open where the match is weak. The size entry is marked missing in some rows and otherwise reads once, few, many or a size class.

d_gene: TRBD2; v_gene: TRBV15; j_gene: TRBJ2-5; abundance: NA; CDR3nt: TGTGCCACCAGCAGAGATCGTAGCCGGGGGGGAGAGACCCAGTACTTC; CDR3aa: CATSRDRSRGGETQYF
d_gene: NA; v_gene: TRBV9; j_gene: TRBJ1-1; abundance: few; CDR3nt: TGTGCCAGCAGCGTACTAGGCGAGTGGACTGAAGCTTTCTTT; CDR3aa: CASSVLGEWTEAFF
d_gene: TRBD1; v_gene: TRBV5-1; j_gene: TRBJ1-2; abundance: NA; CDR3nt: TGCGCCAGCAGCCAAGGGACAGGGGACCTAACTAACTATGGCTACACCTTC; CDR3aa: CASSQGTGDLTNYGYTF
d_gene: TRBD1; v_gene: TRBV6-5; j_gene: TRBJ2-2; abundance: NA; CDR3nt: TGTGCCAGCAGCCGGAGGACAGGGACCGGGGAGCTGTTTTTT; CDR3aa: CASSRRTGTGELFF
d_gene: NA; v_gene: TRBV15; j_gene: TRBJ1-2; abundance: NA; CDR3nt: TGTGCCACCAGCAGAGACATTATCTATGGCTACACCTTC; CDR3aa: CATSRDIIYGYTF
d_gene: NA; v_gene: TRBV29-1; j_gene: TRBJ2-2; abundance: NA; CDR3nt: TGCAGCGTTGGCAAGGGTACAGGGACCACCGGGGAGCTGTTTTTT; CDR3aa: CSVGKGTGTTGELFF
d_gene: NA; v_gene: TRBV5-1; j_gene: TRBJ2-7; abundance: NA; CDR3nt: TGCGCCAGCAGCTTGACAGCTGGGGTCTCCTACGAGCAGTACTTC; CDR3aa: CASSLTAGVSYEQYF
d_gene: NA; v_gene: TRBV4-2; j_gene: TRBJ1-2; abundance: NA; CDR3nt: TGTGCCAGCAGCCAAGAAATAAATCGGGCTCCAACTTATGGCTACACCTTC; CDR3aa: CASSQEINRAPTYGYTF
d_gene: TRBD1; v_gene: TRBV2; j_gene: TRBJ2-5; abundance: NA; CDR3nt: TGTGCCAGCATCCTAGGACAGGGAGAGACCCAGTACTTC; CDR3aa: CASILGQGETQYF
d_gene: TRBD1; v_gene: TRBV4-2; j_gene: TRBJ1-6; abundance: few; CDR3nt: TGTGCCAGCAGCCCCCAACAGGGGAATTCACCCCTCCACTTT; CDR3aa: CASSPQQGNSPLHF
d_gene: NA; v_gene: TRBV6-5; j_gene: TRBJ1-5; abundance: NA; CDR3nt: TGTGCCAGCCGGGCCGGAAATAGCAATCAGCCCCAGCATTTT; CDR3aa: CASRAGNSNQPQHF
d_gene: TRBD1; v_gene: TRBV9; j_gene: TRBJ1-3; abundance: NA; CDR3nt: TGTGCCAGCAGCGTCTCCGGGACAGGGGGCTCTGGAAACACCATATATTTT; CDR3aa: CASSVSGTGGSGNTIYF
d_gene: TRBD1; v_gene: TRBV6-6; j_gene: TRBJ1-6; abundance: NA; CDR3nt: TGTGCCAGCAGGGGACAGGGATATTCACCCCTCCACTTT; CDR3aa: CASRGQGYSPLHF
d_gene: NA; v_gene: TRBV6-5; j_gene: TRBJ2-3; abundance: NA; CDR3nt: TGTGCCAGCAGAAGCGGAAGCCTCAGCACAGATACGCAGTATTTT; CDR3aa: CASRSGSLSTDTQYF
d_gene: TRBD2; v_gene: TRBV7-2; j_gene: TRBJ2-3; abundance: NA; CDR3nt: TGTGCCAGCAGCTTATTATTGCGGGGGGATACGCAGTATTTT; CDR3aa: CASSLLLRGDTQYF
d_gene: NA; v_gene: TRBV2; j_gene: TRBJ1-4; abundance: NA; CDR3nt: TGTGCCAGCAGCGTAGAAACAGGACTAAGTGAAAAACTGTTTTTT; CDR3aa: CASSVETGLSEKLFF
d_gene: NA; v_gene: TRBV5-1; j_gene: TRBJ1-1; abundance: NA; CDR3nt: TGCGCCAGCAGCTTCGGGTCCTTGAACACTGAAGCTTTCTTT; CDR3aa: CASSFGSLNTEAFF
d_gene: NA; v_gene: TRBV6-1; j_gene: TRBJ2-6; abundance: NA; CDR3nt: TGTGCCAGCAGTGAAGGGAGAACGGGTATCTCTGGGGCCAACGTCCTGACTTTC; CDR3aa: CASSEGRTGISGANVLTF
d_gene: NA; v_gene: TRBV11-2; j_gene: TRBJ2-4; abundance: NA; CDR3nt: TGTGCCAGCAGCTCGTATAAGGGCAAAAACATTCAGTACTTC; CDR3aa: CASSSYKGKNIQYF
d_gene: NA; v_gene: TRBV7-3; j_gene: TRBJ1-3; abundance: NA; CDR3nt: TGTGCCAGCAGCTTAACAGGATCTGGAAACACCATATATTTT; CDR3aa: CASSLTGSGNTIYF
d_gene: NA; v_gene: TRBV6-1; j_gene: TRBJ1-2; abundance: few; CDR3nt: TGTGCCAGCAGTGAACAAAGGTTGAACTATGGCTACACCTTC; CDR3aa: CASSEQRLNYGYTF
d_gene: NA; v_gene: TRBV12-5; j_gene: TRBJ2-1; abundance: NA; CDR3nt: TGTGCTAGTGGTTTGATCTGGATTGGCAGGGTCAATGAGCAGTTCTTC; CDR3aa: CASGLIWIGRVNEQFF
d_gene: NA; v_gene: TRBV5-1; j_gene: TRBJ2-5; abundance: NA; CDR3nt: TGCGCCAGCAGCTCACGCCCGGCGGGGGCGATTATAGAGACCCAGTACTTC; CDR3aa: CASSSRPAGAIIETQYF
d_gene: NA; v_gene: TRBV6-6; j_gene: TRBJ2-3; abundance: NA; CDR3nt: TGTGCCAGCAGTTACTACAGAGATACGCAGTATTTT; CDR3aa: CASSYYRDTQYF
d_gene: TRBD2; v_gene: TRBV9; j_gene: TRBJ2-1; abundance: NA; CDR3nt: TGTGCCAGCAGCGTCCCGACTAGCAGTGAGCAGTTCTTC; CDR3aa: CASSVPTSSEQFF
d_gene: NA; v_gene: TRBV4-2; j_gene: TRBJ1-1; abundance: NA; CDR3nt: TGTGCCAGCAGCCAAGATCTCCCCTCTGAAGCTTTCTTT; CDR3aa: CASSQDLPSEAFF
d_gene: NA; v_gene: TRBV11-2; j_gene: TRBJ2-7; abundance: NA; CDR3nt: TGTGCCAGCAGGATCGTCACTGGGAACGAGCAGTACTTC; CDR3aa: CASRIVTGNEQYF
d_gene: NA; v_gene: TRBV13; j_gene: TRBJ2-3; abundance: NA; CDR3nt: TGTGCCAGCAGCTTCAGCACAGATACGCAGTATTTT; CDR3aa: CASSFSTDTQYF
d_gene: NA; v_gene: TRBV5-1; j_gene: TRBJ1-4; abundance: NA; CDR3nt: TGCGCCAGCAGCCCTTGGACAACAACTAATGAAAAACTGTTTTTT; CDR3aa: CASSPWTTTNEKLFF
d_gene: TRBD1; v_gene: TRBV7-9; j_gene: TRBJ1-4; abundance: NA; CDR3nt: TGTGCCAGCAGCCTAGCCCAGGGGGCGCAGGTTGGTGAAAAACTGTTTTTT; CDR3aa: CASSLAQGAQVGEKLFF
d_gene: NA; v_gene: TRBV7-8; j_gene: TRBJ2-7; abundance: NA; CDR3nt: TGTGCCAGCAGCTTCGGCAGCTACGAGCAGTACTTC; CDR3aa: CASSFGSYEQYF
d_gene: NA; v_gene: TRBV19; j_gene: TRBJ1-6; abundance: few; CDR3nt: TGTGCCAGTAGTATAAATCGAGGGAATTCACCCCTCCACTTT; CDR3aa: CASSINRGNSPLHF
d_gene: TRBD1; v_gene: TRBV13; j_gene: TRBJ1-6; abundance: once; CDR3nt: TGTGCCAGCAGCCCCCAGGGGGCTGCATATAATTCACCCCTCCACTTT; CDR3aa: CASSPQGAAYNSPLHF
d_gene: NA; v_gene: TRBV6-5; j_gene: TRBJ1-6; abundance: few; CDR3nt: TGTGCCAGCAGTTCAAGGCAGGGTAGGCATTCACCCCTCCACTTT; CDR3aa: CASSSRQGRHSPLHF
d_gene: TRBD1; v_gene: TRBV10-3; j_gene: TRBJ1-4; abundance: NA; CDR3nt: TGTGCCATCAGTGACAGGGGGCGGGATGAAAAACTGTTTTTT; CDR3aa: CAISDRGRDEKLFF
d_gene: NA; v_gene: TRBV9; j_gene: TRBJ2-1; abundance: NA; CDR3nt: TGTGCCAGCAGCGTAGTGTCGGGGCCGTACAATGAGCAGTTCTTC; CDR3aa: CASSVVSGPYNEQFF
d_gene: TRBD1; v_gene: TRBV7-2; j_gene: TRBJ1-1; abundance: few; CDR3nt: TGTGCCAGCAGCCTACAGGGGGGGAACACTGAAGCTTTCTTT; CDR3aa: CASSLQGGNTEAFF
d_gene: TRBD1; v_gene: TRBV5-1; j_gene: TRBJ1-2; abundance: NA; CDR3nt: TGCGCCAGCAGCCGGACCCTCAGGGGGACTTCCTATGGCTACACCTTC; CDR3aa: CASSRTLRGTSYGYTF
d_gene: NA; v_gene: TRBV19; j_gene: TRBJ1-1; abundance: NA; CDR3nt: TGTGCCAGTAGTAACGCAGCAGTGGGGGGGACTGAAGCTTTCTTT; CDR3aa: CASSNAAVGGTEAFF
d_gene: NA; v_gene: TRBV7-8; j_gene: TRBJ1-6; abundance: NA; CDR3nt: TGTGCCAGCAGCGCGGTGGGGCAGGATAATTCACCCCTCCACTTT; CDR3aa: CASSAVGQDNSPLHF
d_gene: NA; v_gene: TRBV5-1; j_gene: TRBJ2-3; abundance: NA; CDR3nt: TGCGCCAGCAGCTTTAGAAGACCCACAGATACGCAGTATTTT; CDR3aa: CASSFRRPTDTQYF
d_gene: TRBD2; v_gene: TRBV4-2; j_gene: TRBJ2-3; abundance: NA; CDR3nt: TGTGCCAGCAGCCAAGATGGGGGGACTAGTAGGGATACGCAGTATTTT; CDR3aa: CASSQDGGTSRDTQYF
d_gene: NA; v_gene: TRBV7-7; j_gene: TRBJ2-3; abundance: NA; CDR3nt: TGTGCTAGCAGCCTCGGGGGCGGGTTAGATACGCAGTATTTT; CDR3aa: CASSLGGGLDTQYF
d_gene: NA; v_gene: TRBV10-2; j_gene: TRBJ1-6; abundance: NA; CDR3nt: TGCGCCAGCAGACCTTCGGGGAGGGGTGGTTCACCCCTCCACTTT; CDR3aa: CASRPSGRGGSPLHF
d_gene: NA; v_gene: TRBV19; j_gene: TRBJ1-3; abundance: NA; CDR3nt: TGTGCCAGTAGTGGCGGGATCTCTGGAAACACCATATATTTT; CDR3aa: CASSGGISGNTIYF
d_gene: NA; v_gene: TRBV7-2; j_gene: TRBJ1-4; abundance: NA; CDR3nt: TGTGCCAGCAGCTCTGATCAGGGTTGGGGTGAAAAACTGTTTTTT; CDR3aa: CASSSDQGWGEKLFF
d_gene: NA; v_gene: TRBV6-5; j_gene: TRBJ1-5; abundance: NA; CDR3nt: TGTGCCAGCAGTTACTCGACTGGAAATCAGCCCCAGCATTTT; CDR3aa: CASSYSTGNQPQHF
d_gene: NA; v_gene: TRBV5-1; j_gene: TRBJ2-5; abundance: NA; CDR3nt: TGCGCCAGCAGCTTTGGGGCGGACCAAGAGACCCAGTACTTC; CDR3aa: CASSFGADQETQYF
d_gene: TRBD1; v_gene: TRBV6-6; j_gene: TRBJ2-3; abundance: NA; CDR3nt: TGTGCCAGCAGTCGGAGGGACAGGTCCAGCACAGATACGCAGTATTTT; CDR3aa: CASSRRDRSSTDTQYF
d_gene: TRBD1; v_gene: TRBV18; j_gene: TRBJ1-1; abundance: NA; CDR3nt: TGTGCCAGCTCACACGACAGGGGGCGTAACACTGAAGCTTTCTTT; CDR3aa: CASSHDRGRNTEAFF
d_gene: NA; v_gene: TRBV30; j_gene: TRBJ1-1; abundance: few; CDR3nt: TGTGCCTGGAGTGTAGTCCGCACTAAAGGGGCTTTCTTT; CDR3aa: CAWSVVRTKGAFF